The 11 T cell receptor beta chains given below trace back to one sample, sequenced in a study of T cell repertoires in cytomegalovirus infection. From the reads, TCRdb called clonotypes with MiXCR, one entry per CDR3 protein. The sample holds some 900,000 distinct CDR3 sequences, over 25% seen once. The antigens these receptors bind are not known. The sample here was cultured CD8+ T cells from PBMCs, taken from culture after CMV antigen stimulation. The receptors here all came from a human donor in good health (CMV status not recorded). Some clones in this sample may be carry-over from other donors' samples.

The V gene is TRBV6-6, the J gene TRBJ2-1; D gene uncertain. Looked up from germline, CDR1 is MNHNY and CDR2 is SVGAGI (reference sequence). This CDR3 has 12 amino acids. Trimming removed 7 bases at V and 4 bases at J, with 8 bases between. The DNA for the CDR3 is TGTGCCAGCATATACAGTTACAATGAGCAGTTCTTC. Translating it yields CASIYSYNEQFF.

In this sample, this clonotype turned up a few times. The chain has TRBV28 and TRBJ1-1; D unclear. This CDR3 comprises 13 residues. Trimming pared 6 bases from V and 4 bases from J, leaving 12 bases between. The V gene's germline CDR1 is MDHEN and CDR2 SYDVKM. CDR3 sequence (DNA): TGTGCCAGCAGGATCGGGGTACTCACTGAAGCTTTCTTT. Encoded protein: CASRIGVLTEAFF.

The chain is built from TRBV29-1 and TRBJ2-7, with D perhaps given as TRBD1 or TRBD2 (5 bases each). The V and J ends lost 0 bases and 2 bases respectively, with 17 bases between them. The germline V gene encodes CDR1 SQVTM and CDR2 ANQGSEA. The CDR3 loop spans 16 amino acids. Here the CDR3 reads CSVEDQGDTAPYEQYF. CDR3 in DNA: TGCAGCGTTGAAGATCAGGGAGACACCGCCCCCTACGAGCAGTACTTC.

Concerning this clonotype itself: A much larger clone differs by one base, so this may be a read error. Because the CDR3 is missing its conserved closing phenylalanine or tryptophan, this is likely a read error. The chain links TRBV7-2 to TRBJ2-2; D not certain. The CDR3 spans 14 residues. Germline lookup yields CDR1 SGHTA and CDR2 FQGNSA. The germline V and J ends were trimmed by 5 bases and 6 bases, with 13 bases remaining between them. CDR3 protein: CASSPTYGSGELFS. The CDR3 DNA reads as TGTGCCAGCAGCCCTACGTACGGTTCCGGGGAGCTGTTTTCT.

The genes are TRBV27 and TRBJ1-2; D not certain. The CDR3 has 14 amino acids. Germline V gene lookup returns CDR1 MNHEY and CDR2 SMNVEV (reference sequence). The V and J ends lost 8 bases and 6 bases respectively, with 19 bases between them. CDR3 nucleotides: TGTGCCAGCGGGGATATACAAAGGTTCAATGGCTACACCTTC. Protein product: CASGDIQRFNGYTF.

The rearrangement joins TRBV4-1 to TRBJ2-1, with 7 bases fitting TRBD2. Germline V CDR1 and CDR2: MGHRA, YSYEKL. CDR3 length: 15 residues. J was trimmed by 6 bases and V by 2 bases; bases with no gene match: 7. The CDR3 nucleotides read TGCGCCAGCAGCCAAAAGCCCACTAGCGCCAATGAGCAGTTCTTC. Its translation is CASSQKPTSANEQFF.

This clonotype was seen at least ten times. The chain couples TRBV7-6 to TRBJ2-7; the D is unclear. V was shortened by 1 base and J by 3 bases, with 13 bases between the two germline ends. Germline CDR1 and CDR2: SGHVS and FNYEAQ. CDR3 length: 15 amino acids. The CDR3: CASSLEMGSIYEQYF. The CDR3 DNA is TGTGCCAGCAGCTTAGAAATGGGCAGTATCTACGAGCAGTACTTC.

This clonotype was counted between two and nine times. The V and J genes are TRBV28 and TRBJ2-7, with TRBD2 as a possible D gene (5 bases). V gave up 10 bases and J gave up 3 bases, with 16 bases separating them. In germline, CDR1 is MDHEN, CDR2 SYDVKM. The CDR3 sequence is 13 residues long. The CDR3 nucleotides read TGTGCCACCCGGGGAACCCGCCGCTACGAGCAGTACGTC. Encoded protein: CATRGTRRYEQYV.

Ten or more counts support this clonotype. V is TRBV7-9 and J is TRBJ2-7, with D tentatively TRBD2 (6 bases). V lost 5 bases and J lost 4, with 18 bases in between. The germline CDR1 and CDR2 sequences are SEHNR and FQNEAQ (reference sequence). This CDR3 spans 15 amino acids. Written as DNA, the CDR3 is TGTGCCAGCAGCCCCCCGGGGCGGGGCCTTTACGAGCAGTACGTC. Its protein product is CASSPPGRGLYEQYV.

This clonotype was counted between two and nine times. This chain uses TRBV3-1 with TRBJ2-6, with 7 positions matching TRBD2. With 11 bases clipped from V and 2 bases from J, the junction kept 18 bases outside the gene matches. Germline lookup yields CDR1 LGHDT and CDR2 YNNKEL (reference sequence). The CDR3 has 18 amino acids. As DNA, the CDR3 is TGTGCCGTCGGCGCCTTAGATAGGGCGGGAGCTGGGGCCAACGTCCTGACTTTC. This sequence encodes CAVGALDRAGAGANVLTF.

The rearrangement joins TRBV5-4 to TRBJ1-5; D is undetermined. V lost 2 bases and J lost 5, with 20 bases in between. Per the germline V gene, CDR1 is SGHNT and CDR2 is YYREEE (reference sequence). CDR3 size: 17 residues. CDR3 amino acids: CASSFYGLSEGDQPQHF. CDR3 coding DNA: TGTGCCAGCAGCTTTTATGGGCTGTCAGAAGGAGATCAGCCCCAGCATTTT.